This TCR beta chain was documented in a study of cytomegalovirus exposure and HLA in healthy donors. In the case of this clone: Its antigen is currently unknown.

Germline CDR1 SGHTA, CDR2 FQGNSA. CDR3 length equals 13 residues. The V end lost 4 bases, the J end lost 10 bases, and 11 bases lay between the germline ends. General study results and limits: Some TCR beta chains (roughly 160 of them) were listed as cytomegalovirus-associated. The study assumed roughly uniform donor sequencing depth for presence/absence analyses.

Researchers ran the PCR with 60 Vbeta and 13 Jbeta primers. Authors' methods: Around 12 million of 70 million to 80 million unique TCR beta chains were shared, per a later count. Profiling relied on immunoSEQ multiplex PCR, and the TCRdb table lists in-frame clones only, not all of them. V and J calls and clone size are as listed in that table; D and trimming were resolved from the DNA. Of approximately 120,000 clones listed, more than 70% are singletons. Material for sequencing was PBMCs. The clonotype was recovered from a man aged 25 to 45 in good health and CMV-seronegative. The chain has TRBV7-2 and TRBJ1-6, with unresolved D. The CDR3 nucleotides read TGTGCCAGCAGCTCATCCGGGATGTCACCCCTCCACTTT. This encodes CASSSSGMSPLHF.